This T cell receptor (beta chain) was sequenced in a study of blood T cell repertoires in COVID-19. Trimming removed 1 base from V and 2 bases from J; junction bases left unmatched: 2. The V gene's germline CDR1 is SGDLS and CDR2 YYNGEE. CDR3 length: 15 residues. Produced via immunoSEQ multiplex PCR; TCRdb's table is partial and in-frame only. The sample consists of approximately 290,000 clones, roughly 86% of them appearing once. V gene TRBV9 combines with J gene TRBJ2-7, with TRBD2 matching 11 bases. This sequence originates from a woman in her thirties with COVID-19, enrolled during active disease. Specimen: peripheral blood. CDR3 residues: CASSVTSGGAYEQYF. In nucleotides, the CDR3 is TGTGCCAGCAGCGTAACTAGCGGGGGAGCCTACGAGCAGTACTTC. The entire variable domain, with the rest obtained from reference TRBV9 and TRBJ2-7, is as follows: DSGVTQTPKHLITATGQRVTLRCSPRSGDLSVYWYQQSLDQGLQFLIQYYNGEERAKGNILERFSAQQFPDLHSELNLSSLELGDSALYFCASSVTSGGAYEQYFGPGTRLTVT.